This TCR beta chain was recorded in a study of shared clonotypes between healthy human individuals. Whole-study results and caveats: Investigators collected only blood, and repertoires in tissues likely differ. Among a few donors, about 5% of naive CD4 clonotypes were found in common.

Germline values: CDR1 PRHDT, CDR2 FYEKMQ (reference sequence). The CDR3 totals 15 residues. V dropped 0 bases and J dropped 4 bases, with 9 bases sitting between them. Clones were sequenced by immunoSEQ multiplex PCR, and TCRdb holds only the in-frame ones, with some missing. Of roughly 2,300,000 clones in the sample, around 90% were seen once. To note about this clone: Its cognate antigen is unknown.

This clonotype originated in a man aged 18 to 30 in good health. Some clones in this sample may be carry-over from other donors' samples. The sequencing sample was made of naive CD4+ T cells from PBMCs. Indicated subset: CD45RA+ positively selected. The chain has TRBV13 and TRBJ2-2; D uncertain. This CDR3 is CASSLGSRSTGELFF. The CDR3 DNA reads TGTGCCAGCAGCTTAGGGTCCCGCAGCACCGGGGAGCTGTTTTTT.